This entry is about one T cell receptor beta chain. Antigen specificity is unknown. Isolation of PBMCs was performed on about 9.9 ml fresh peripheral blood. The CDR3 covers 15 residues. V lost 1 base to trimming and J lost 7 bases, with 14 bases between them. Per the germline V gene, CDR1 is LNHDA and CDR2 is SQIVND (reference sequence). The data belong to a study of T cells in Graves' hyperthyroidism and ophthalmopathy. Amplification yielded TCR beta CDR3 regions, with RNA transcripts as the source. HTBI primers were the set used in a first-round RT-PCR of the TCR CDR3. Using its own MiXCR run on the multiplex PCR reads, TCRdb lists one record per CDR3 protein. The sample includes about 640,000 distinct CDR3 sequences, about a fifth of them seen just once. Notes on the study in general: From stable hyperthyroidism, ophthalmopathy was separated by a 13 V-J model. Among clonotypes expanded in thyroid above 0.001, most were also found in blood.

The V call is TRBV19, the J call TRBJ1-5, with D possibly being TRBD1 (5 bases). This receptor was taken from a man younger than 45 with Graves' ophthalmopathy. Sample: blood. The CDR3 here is CASSIVDGDGQPQHF. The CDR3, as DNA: TGTGCCAGTAGTATAGTGGACGGGGACGGACAGCCCCAGCATTTT.